What follows is one T cell receptor beta chain and its context. This entry comes from a study of control samples from healthy donors and cancer patients. Generated by immunoSEQ multiplex PCR, the TCRdb table keeps only in-frame clones and is missing some. In the table there are about 100,000 clones, 87% of which are singletons. The clonotype was recovered from a woman in her forties or fifties in good health. Sequenced material: blood.

CDR3 nucleotide sequence: TGTGCCAGCAAGGACGGCCAAGAGACCCAGTACTTC. It translates to CASKDGQETQYF. The rearrangement joins TRBV12-3 or TRBV12-4 to TRBJ2-5; D gene uncertain. The ends were cut back, 7 bases at V and 1 base at J, with 7 bases in the middle. The CDR3 runs to 12 residues.